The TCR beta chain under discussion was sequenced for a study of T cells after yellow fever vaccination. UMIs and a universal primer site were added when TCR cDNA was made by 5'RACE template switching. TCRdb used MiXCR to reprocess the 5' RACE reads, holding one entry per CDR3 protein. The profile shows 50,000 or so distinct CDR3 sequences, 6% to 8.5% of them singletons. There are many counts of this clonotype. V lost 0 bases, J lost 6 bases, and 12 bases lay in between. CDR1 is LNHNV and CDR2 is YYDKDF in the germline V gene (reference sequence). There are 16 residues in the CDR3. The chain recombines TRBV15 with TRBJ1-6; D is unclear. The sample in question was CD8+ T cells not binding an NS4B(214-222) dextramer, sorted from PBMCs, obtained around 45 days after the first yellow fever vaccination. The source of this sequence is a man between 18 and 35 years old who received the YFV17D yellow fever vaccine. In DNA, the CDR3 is TGTGCCACCAGCAGAGATATCGGGTGGGGTAATTCACCCCTCCACTTT. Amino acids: CATSRDIGWGNSPLHF.